This T cell receptor (beta chain) was documented in a study of T-cell memory formation after mild COVID-19. The V end lost 7 bases, the J end lost 5 bases, and 21 bases lay between the germline ends. The germline V gene has CDR1 MNHNS and CDR2 SASEGT. The CDR3 contains 15 residues. TCRdb re-called the 5' RACE reads with MiXCR, one entry per CDR3 protein. The data hold 180,000 or so distinct CDR3 sequences, with around a tenth observed a single time. Sample: PBMCs or a T cell subset sorted from them (not recorded which). The TCR originated in a man aged 18-30 years who had mild COVID-19 (a few samples of this study predate the infection). Cell type and time point are not known. V usage is TRBV6-1 and J usage is TRBJ2-7; D is tentatively TRBD1 or TRBD2 (6 bases each). CDR3 nucleotide sequence: TGTGCCAGCACCGAACAACAGGGAGGAACAAACGAGCAGTACTTC. Translating gives CASTEQQGGTNEQYF.